The clone carrying this TCR beta chain was recorded a few times. These data come from a study of blood T cells in healthy people across ages. The V gene's germline CDR1 is MNHNS and CDR2 SASEGT. Trimming took off 7 bases at V and 1 base at J, with 7 bases between the two ends. The CDR3 length is 12 residues. The second PCR ran about 7 to 12 cycles with a sample-barcoded 5' primer and J-beta primers. TCRdb independently ran MiXCR on the 5' RACE reads; one entry per CDR3 protein. The sample includes under 700,000 distinct CDR3 sequences, 24% of them seen just once. These same data were also listed under a study on T cells of mothers and their children. This second report adds: Related and unrelated pairs show similar thymic shaping of TCR recombination output.

The receptor was isolated from a boy younger than 18 in good health. V is TRBV6-1 and J is TRBJ1-2; no clear D. The sequenced sample consisted of blood. This chain's CDR3 is CASIRDNYGYTF. DNA for the CDR3: TGTGCCAGCATAAGAGATAACTATGGCTACACCTTC.